These 18 T cell receptor beta chains came from one sample sequenced in a study of cytomegalovirus exposure and HLA in healthy donors. The protocol was immunoSEQ multiplex PCR, while the TCRdb copy is restricted to in-frame clones and leaves out a portion. In the table there are some 220,000 clones, 80% to 95% of which are singletons. Source material: PBMCs. These receptors all come from a young woman in good health and CMV-seronegative.

Notes on this clone: At one end the junction does not follow the germline gene, possibly because of a read error. The chain is built from TRBV30 and TRBJ1-4; D not certain. Germline CDR1 GTSNPN, CDR2 SVGIG (reference sequence). The CDR3 loop spans 13 amino acids. The CDR3 DNA follows: TGTGCCTGGAGCCCCCGAACTGATGAAAAACTGTTTTTT. Its translation: CAWSPRTDEKLFF.

The chain employs TRBV27 and TRBJ2-3, with 9 bases aligning to TRBD2. The CDR3 is 16 residues long. J was trimmed by 6 bases and V by 3 bases; bases with no gene match: 10. Germline V gene data show CDR1 as MNHEY and CDR2 as SMNVEV (reference sequence). The CDR3 is CASSFFVAGGGDTQYF. The CDR3 DNA reads as TGTGCCAGCAGTTTTTTCGTCGCGGGAGGGGGGGATACGCAGTATTTT.

CDR3 sequence: CAWYLAGTYNEQFF. Written as DNA, the CDR3 is TGTGCCTGGTATCTAGCGGGTACCTACAATGAGCAGTTCTTC. The chain couples TRBV30 to TRBJ2-1; 8 bases line up with TRBD2. The V and J ends lost 5 bases and 2 bases, in that order; junction bases with no gene match: 5. Germline CDR1 reads GTSNPN; CDR2 reads SVGIG (reference sequence). The CDR3 consists of 14 residues.

The V gene is TRBV2, the J gene TRBJ2-7; 8 bases align to TRBD1. Trimming at V came to 2 bases and at J to 3 bases, leaving 6 bases not matched to a gene. Germline V gene data show CDR1 as SNHLY and CDR2 as FYNNEI. The CDR3 is 15 residues long. CDR3 residues: CASSEPGTGGYEQYF. CDR3 nucleotide sequence: TGTGCCAGCAGTGAACCGGGAACAGGGGGCTACGAGCAGTACTTC.

V is TRBV11-3 and J is TRBJ2-1; TRBD1 matches at 7 bases. The CDR3 runs 15 residues. V lost 4 bases, J lost 3 bases, and 6 bases stayed unmatched. Germline V gene sequence: CDR1 SGHNT, CDR2 YENEEA. The CDR3 protein is CASSSLGDSYNEQFF. CDR3 DNA sequence: TGTGCCAGCAGCTCCCTCGGGGACAGCTACAATGAGCAGTTCTTC. Using reference TRBV11-3 and TRBJ2-1 for the parts outside the CDR3, the full variable domain is EAGVVQSPRYKIIEKKQPVAFWCNPISGHNTLYWYLQNLGQGPELLIRYENEEAVDDSQLPKDRFSAERLKGVDSTLKIQPAELGDSAVYLCASSSLGDSYNEQFFGPGTRLTVL.

The J gene is TRBJ2-1, the V gene TRBV7-9; a possible D gene is TRBD2 (5 bases). The germline CDR1 and CDR2 sequences are SEHNR and FQNEAQ (reference sequence). The CDR3 is made up of 12 amino acids. Trimming stripped 0 bases from V and 11 bases from J, with 8 bases between. The CDR3 bases are TGTGCCAGCAGCTTAGCGGACGGGAAGCAGTTCTTC. It is translated as CASSLADGKQFF.

The rearrangement uses TRBV7-6 and TRBJ2-3; 7 nucleotides line up with TRBD2. This CDR3 is built from 13 residues. The V gene's germline CDR1 is SGHVS and CDR2 FNYEAQ. J was trimmed by 4 bases and V by 6 bases; bases with no gene match: 4. CDR3 protein: CASSSTSPDTQYF. The CDR3 DNA is TGTGCCAGCAGTTCGACTAGCCCAGATACGCAGTATTTT.

A single count supports this clone. The rearrangement links TRBV2 to TRBJ2-3, with 11 nucleotides matching TRBD2. Trimming removed 7 bases from V and 2 bases from J; junction bases left unmatched: 11. Germline V CDR1 and CDR2: SNHLY, FYNNEI. CDR3 size: 17 residues. The CDR3 coding sequence is TGTGCCAGCACCGGGACTAGCGGAATTCCCCCCACAGATACGCAGTATTTT. It encodes CASTGTSGIPPTDTQYF.

The chain links TRBV7-7 to TRBJ2-7; D is perhaps TRBD2 (6 bases). The CDR3 contains 14 residues. V was cut by 0 bases and J by 6 bases, with 12 bases left in between. Germline V gives CDR1 SSHAT, CDR2 FNYEAQ (reference sequence). The DNA of the CDR3 is TGTGCCAGCAGCTTAGCCTTGCAGGGAGGCGAGCAGTACTTC. It encodes CASSLALQGGEQYF. Supplemented by reference TRBV7-7 and TRBJ2-7, the full variable domain reads GAGVSQSPRYKVTKRGQDVTLRCDPISSHATLYWYQQALGQGPEFLTYFNYEAQPDKSGLPSDRFSAERPEGSISTLTIQRTEQRDSAMYRCASSLALQGGEQYFGPGTRLTVT.

The chain recombines TRBV19 with TRBJ2-7, with D possibly matching TRBD2 (5 bases). Trimming removed 6 bases at V and 0 bases at J, with 12 bases between. Looked up from germline, CDR1 is LNHDA and CDR2 is SQIVND (reference sequence). The CDR3 spans 14 residues. This CDR3 is CASSPHGLSYEQYF. The CDR3 DNA reads TGTGCCAGTAGCCCGCACGGACTCTCCTACGAGCAGTACTTC. Supplemented by reference TRBV19 and TRBJ2-7, the full variable domain reads DGGITQSPKYLFRKEGQNVTLSCEQNLNHDAMYWYRQDPGQGLRLIYYSQIVNDFQKGDIAEGYSVSREKKESFPLTVTSAQKNPTAFYLCASSPHGLSYEQYFGPGTRLTVT.

Only a few counts were recorded for this clone. V is TRBV10-3 and J is TRBJ1-6, with D possibly being TRBD1 (6 bases). The ends were cut back, 0 bases at V and 7 bases at J, with 16 bases in the middle. Germline CDR1 is ENHRY and CDR2 is SYGVKD. This CDR3 has 17 amino acids. CDR3 sequence reads: CAISESRGGIGNSPLHF. The CDR3 coding sequence is TGTGCCATCAGTGAGTCGAGGGGGGGTATAGGAAATTCACCCCTCCACTTT.

The table lists this clone with a count of one. The chain combines TRBV7-9 with TRBJ1-1; D remains unclear. This CDR3 has 15 amino acids. The germline CDR1 and CDR2 sequences are SEHNR and FQNEAQ (reference sequence). Trimming pared 3 bases from V and 7 bases from J, leaving 18 bases between. CDR3 amino acids: CASSFVGPGRYEAFF. The CDR3 region has the DNA TGTGCCAGCAGCTTCGTCGGCCCGGGTCGGTATGAAGCTTTCTTT.

This clone was counted once. The gene calls are TRBV7-2 and TRBJ1-3, with D maybe TRBD1 (5 bases). In germline, CDR1 is SGHTA, CDR2 FQGNSA. This CDR3 contains 16 residues. The ends were cut back, 1 base at V and 2 bases at J, with 12 bases in the middle. CDR3 nucleotides: TGTGCCAGCAGCTTAGGGGGCCCCAGGGCTGGAAACACCATATATTTT. It encodes CASSLGGPRAGNTIYF.

This chain links TRBV5-5 with TRBJ1-5; D is unresolved. The V end lost 0 bases, the J end lost 5 bases, and 9 bases lay between the germline ends. There are 14 residues in the CDR3. The germline CDR1 and CDR2 sequences are SGHKS and YYEKEE (reference sequence). The CDR3 region is CASSLATVDQPQHF. CDR3 nucleotides: TGTGCCAGCAGCTTGGCAACAGTGGATCAGCCCCAGCATTTT.

The V gene is TRBV10-3, the J gene TRBJ2-1; D is ambiguous. Trimming removed 4 bases at V and 4 bases at J, with 11 bases between. Per the germline V gene, CDR1 is ENHRY and CDR2 is SYGVKD. CDR3 length: 14 residues. Written as DNA, the CDR3 is TGTGCCATCAGTGCCAAGCGTATGTACAATGAGCAGTTCTTC. The encoded protein is CAISAKRMYNEQFF.

The chain carries TRBV27 and TRBJ1-4, with TRBD1 identical over 11 bases. Germline V gene lookup returns CDR1 MNHEY and CDR2 SMNVEV (reference sequence). Unmatched junction bases numbered 7, after V lost 5 bases and J lost 8 bases. This CDR3 spans 15 amino acids. The chain's CDR3 is CASSPGQGAREKLFF. In nucleotides, the CDR3 is TGTGCCAGCAGTCCTGGACAGGGGGCGCGGGAAAAACTGTTTTTT.

The chain uses TRBV28 and TRBJ2-1; 9 bases fit TRBD2. Germline lookup yields CDR1 MDHEN and CDR2 SYDVKM. The CDR3 has 15 amino acids. Unmatched junction bases numbered 7, after V lost 6 bases and J lost 4 bases. CDR3 coding DNA: TGTGCCAGCAGGACTAGCGGACTAACATACAATGAGCAGTTCTTC. This translates into CASRTSGLTYNEQFF.

V gene TRBV6-5 combines with J gene TRBJ1-2, with D perhaps matching TRBD1 (5 bases). Germline values: CDR1 MNHEY, CDR2 SVGAGI. This CDR3 has 14 residues. V lost 10 bases, J lost 4 bases, and 19 bases lay in between. The CDR3 DNA follows: TGTGCCATTGGAGGGCGGGGGACTGGCTATGGCTACACCTTC. Protein sequence: CAIGGRGTGYGYTF.